This is a list of T cell receptor beta chains from one sample in a study of CXCR3-negative and CXCR3-positive naive CD8 T cells. TCRdb re-called the 5' RACE reads, yielding one record per CDR3 amino acid sequence without DNA. This specimen shows 6,000 or so distinct CDR3 sequences; the ten leading clones hold over 1.5%. Sequenced material: naive CXCR3- CD8+ T cells from blood. The receptors were gathered from a human donor in good health. Some clones in this sample may be carry-over from other donors' samples. The CDR3 runs from the conserved cysteine through the conserved F or W. The order of the fields is clone size, V gene, J gene, CDR3 protein. Only part of the rows carry a size: once, few, many, or a class if the clone is expanded.

>-|TRBV7-9|TRBJ2-1
CASSLVGTSYNEQFF
>-|TRBV4-3|TRBJ2-7
CASSQESRSVYEQYF
>-|TRBV29-1|TRBJ1-1
CSVDPGTGFEAFF
>medium-sized|TRBV3-1|TRBJ1-1
CASSQDGGQGRRAFF
>-|TRBV2|TRBJ1-1
CASTMRGFQNTEAFF
>large|TRBV12-3/TRBV12-4|TRBJ1-1
CASRVGVGTEAFF
>medium-sized|TRBV4-1|TRBJ2-3
CASSQEIASFTDTQYF
>medium-sized|TRBV29-1|TRBJ2-5
CSVDLVTGVIRTQYF
>medium-sized|TRBV12-3/TRBV12-4|TRBJ2-3
CASSFDWDSTDTQYF
>-|TRBV7-8|TRBJ1-4
CASSLVTGTANEKLFF
>-|TRBV14|TRBJ1-3
CASSRDSLYSGNTIYF
>medium-sized|TRBV9|TRBJ1-5
CASSLGGGGGNQPQHF
>medium-sized|TRBV11-3|TRBJ2-1
CASSLAPGQGTYNEQFF
>medium-sized|TRBV29-1|TRBJ2-7
CSVGSQGGLSYEQYF
>-|TRBV27|TRBJ1-5
CASSQGGSNQPQHF
>-|TRBV29-1|TRBJ2-7
CSVDSSGGGMVADEQYF
>-|TRBV6-2/TRBV6-3|TRBJ2-7
CASRVLAAVSYEQYF
>-|TRBV6-6|TRBJ1-1
CASSYLPGVVRERSQGTEAFF
>medium-sized|TRBV7-8|TRBJ1-2
CASSLGGDYGYTF
>-|TRBV5-1|TRBJ2-7
CASMDTYEQYF
>-|TRBV10-1|TRBJ2-3
CASSEIAGILTDTQYF
>medium-sized|TRBV29-1|TRBJ2-5
CSVEDGGLETQYF
>-|TRBV29-1|TRBJ1-1
CSVTRPPPSGTEAFF
>-|TRBV12-3/TRBV12-4|TRBJ2-7
CASGRGFYEQYF
>-|TRBV6-2/TRBV6-3|TRBJ1-5
CASSYTNSNQPQHF
>medium-sized|TRBV29-1|TRBJ2-7
CSVEDGTGRAYEQYF